This T cell receptor (beta chain) is drawn from a study of T cells in Graves' hyperthyroidism and ophthalmopathy. About the research overall: Specimen type is peripheral blood, collected at initial diagnosis prior to any treatment. Study observations and caveats: A model of 13 V-J features distinguished ophthalmopathy from stable hyperthyroidism. Model predictions of ophthalmopathy came a median approximately 6.8 months before onset.

In germline, CDR1 is MGHRA, CDR2 YSYEKL. CDR3 length equals 15 residues. With 0 bases removed from V and 0 bases from J, the gap between germline ends came to 8 bases. The source material, RNA transcripts, was used to amplify TCR beta CDR3 regions. In the first-round RT-PCR of the TCR CDR3, the HTBI primer set was used. Using its own MiXCR run on the multiplex PCR reads, TCRdb lists one record per CDR3 protein. The sample yields around 350,000 distinct CDR3 sequences, nearly 15% seen once. Ophthalmopathy in the patients scored at least 3 on Clinical Activity Score and at least 4 on NOSPECS grade, lasting under 3 months. This clonotype was seen more than once but under ten times. Its antigen is not known.

The TCR sequence derives from a woman between 55 and 75 years old with Graves' ophthalmopathy. The material sequenced was blood. The J gene is TRBJ1-2, the V gene TRBV4-1; perhaps TRBD1 as D (5 bases). The CDR3 loop is CASSQDRGSNYGYTF. In nucleotides, the CDR3 is TGCGCCAGCAGCCAAGATAGGGGATCTAACTATGGCTACACCTTC.